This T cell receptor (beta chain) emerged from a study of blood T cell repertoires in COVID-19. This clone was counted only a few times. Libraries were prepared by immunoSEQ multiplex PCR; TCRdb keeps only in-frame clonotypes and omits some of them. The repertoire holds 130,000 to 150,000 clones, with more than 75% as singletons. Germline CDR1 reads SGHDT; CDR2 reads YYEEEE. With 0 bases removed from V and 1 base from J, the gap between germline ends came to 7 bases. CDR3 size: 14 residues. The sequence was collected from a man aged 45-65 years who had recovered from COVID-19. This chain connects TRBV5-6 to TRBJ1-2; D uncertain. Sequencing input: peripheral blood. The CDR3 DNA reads TGTGCCAGCAGCTTGGGAGTGAATAACTATGGCTACACCTTC. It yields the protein CASSLGVNNYGYTF.